A single T cell receptor beta chain is shown here with its context. The data belong to a study of cytomegalovirus exposure and HLA in healthy donors. Use of 60 Vbeta and 13 Jbeta primers characterized the PCR. Measured with immunoSEQ multiplex PCR; TCRdb has only the in-frame clones, and not every one. The sample has approximately 97,000 clones, about 80% seen once; the top ten hold about 3.5%. The sample taken for sequencing was PBMCs. The TCR originated in a male donor in good health and CMV-seropositive.

The CDR3 is CASSVGGGGTGETQYF. The CDR3 DNA follows: TGTGCCAGCAGCGTAGGGGGAGGGGGGACTGGGGAGACCCAGTACTTC. The genes are TRBV9 and TRBJ2-5; D may be TRBD2 (7 bases). The V gene lost 0 bases and the J gene lost 5 bases, with 17 bases spanning the gap. This CDR3 has 16 amino acids. Germline lookup yields CDR1 SGDLS and CDR2 YYNGEE.